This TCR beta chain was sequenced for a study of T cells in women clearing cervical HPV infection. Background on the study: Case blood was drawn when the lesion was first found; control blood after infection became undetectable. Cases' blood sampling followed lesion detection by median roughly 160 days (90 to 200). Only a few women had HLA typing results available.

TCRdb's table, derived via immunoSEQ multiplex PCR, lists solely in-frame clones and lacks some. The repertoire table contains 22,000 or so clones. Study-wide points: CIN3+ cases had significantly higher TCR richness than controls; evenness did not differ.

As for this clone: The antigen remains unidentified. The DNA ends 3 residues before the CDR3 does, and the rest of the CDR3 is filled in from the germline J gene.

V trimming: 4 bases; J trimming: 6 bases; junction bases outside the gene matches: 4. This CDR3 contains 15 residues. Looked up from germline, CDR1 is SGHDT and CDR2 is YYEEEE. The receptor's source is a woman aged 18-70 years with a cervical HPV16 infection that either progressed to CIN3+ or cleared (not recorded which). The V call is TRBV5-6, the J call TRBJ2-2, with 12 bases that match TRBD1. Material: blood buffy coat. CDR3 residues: CASSHGTGGSGELFF. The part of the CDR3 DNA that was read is TGTGCCAGCAGCCACGGGACAGGGGGCTCCGGGGAG.